The clone carrying this T cell receptor beta chain was observed a handful of times. What it binds is not known. Trimming pared 0 bases from V and 2 bases from J, leaving 9 bases between. Germline CDR1 and CDR2: MGHRA and YSYEKL. The CDR3 has 15 amino acids. The record originates from a study of early T cells in non-severe SARS-CoV-2 infection. About the research overall: Unsorted whole-blood RNA was sequenced in bulk, leaving chains unpaired. General study findings and limits: CD4 and private specificities were missed by VDJdb matching, which favored anti-spike CD8 responses.

TCRdb reprocessed the 5' RACE reads via MiXCR and lists one record per CDR3 protein. Of about 90,000 distinct CDR3 sequences listed, about 12% are singletons. This receptor was identified in an adult who was a healthcare worker with PCR-confirmed SARS-CoV-2 infection or an uninfected control (not recorded which). The chain employs TRBV4-1 and TRBJ2-3; D gene uncertain. The sequences come from whole blood, collected at baseline. The CDR3 protein is CASSQEGPHTDTQYF. The CDR3 DNA sequence: TGCGCCAGCAGCCAAGAGGGCCCACACACAGATACGCAGTATTTT.